This TCR beta chain was documented in a study of blood T cell repertoires in COVID-19. In the study overall: From the United States, Italy and Spain came samples of acute and convalescent COVID-19.

The data were produced by immunoSEQ multiplex PCR, yet TCRdb's version contains in-frame clones alone and is incomplete. Altogether roughly 250,000 clones are present, about 86% being singletons, with the ten largest covering more than 10%. Enrolled during active infection, Seattle patients were then followed longitudinally. Germline values: CDR1 MNHNY, CDR2 SVGAGI (reference sequence). V was clipped by 4 bases and J by 5 bases, with 18 bases between them. The CDR3 sequence is 16 residues long. The chain carries TRBV6-6 and TRBJ2-1; the D gene is possibly TRBD2 (6 bases). The receptor comes from a woman aged 25 to 45 with COVID-19, enrolled during active disease. Sequenced: peripheral blood. CDR3 sequence reads: CASSSARSGGDNEQFF. CDR3 DNA: TGTGCCAGCAGTTCTGCCCGAAGTGGCGGGGACAATGAGCAGTTCTTC.